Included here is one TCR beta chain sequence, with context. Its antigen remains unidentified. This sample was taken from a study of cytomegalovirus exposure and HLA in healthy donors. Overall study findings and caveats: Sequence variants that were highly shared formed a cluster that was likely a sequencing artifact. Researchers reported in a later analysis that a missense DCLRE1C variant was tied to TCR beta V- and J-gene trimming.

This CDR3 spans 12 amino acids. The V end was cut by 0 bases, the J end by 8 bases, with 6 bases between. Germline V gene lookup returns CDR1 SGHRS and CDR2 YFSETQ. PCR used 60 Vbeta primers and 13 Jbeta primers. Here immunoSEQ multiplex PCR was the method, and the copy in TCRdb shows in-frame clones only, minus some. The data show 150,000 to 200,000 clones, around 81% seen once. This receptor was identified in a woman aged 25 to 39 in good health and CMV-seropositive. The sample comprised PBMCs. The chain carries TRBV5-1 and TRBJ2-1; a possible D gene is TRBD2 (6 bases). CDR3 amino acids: CASSLGGDEQFF. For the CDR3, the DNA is TGCGCCAGCAGCTTGGGCGGGGATGAGCAGTTCTTC.